Listed below are T cell receptor beta chains from one sample, sequenced in a study of blood T cell repertoires in COVID-19. Repertoires were generated with immunoSEQ multiplex PCR, while TCRdb's copy carries only in-frame clones and drops some. The sample lists more than 300,000 clones, around 87% occurring once. Material for sequencing was peripheral blood. The receptors were sampled from a woman younger than 45 with COVID-19, enrolled during active disease. Both conserved end residues are part of each CDR3. Each record gives: D gene, V gene, clone size, J gene, CDR3 protein, CDR3 DNA. D genes are given only for firm matches. Not all rows give a size; the values are once, few, many and, for expanded clones, a class.

D: TRBD1; V: TRBV2; size: NA; J: TRBJ2-5; CDR3: CASTGTGAETQYF; DNA: TGTGCCAGCACGGGGACAGGGGCAGAGACCCAGTACTTC
D: NA; V: TRBV5-4; size: NA; J: TRBJ1-1; CDR3: CASSLGGLNTEAFF; DNA: TGTGCCAGCAGCTTGGGAGGTCTGAACACTGAAGCTTTCTTT
D: TRBD1; V: TRBV30; size: NA; J: TRBJ1-5; CDR3: CAWSPTGVDGNQPQHF; DNA: TGTGCCTGGAGCCCGACAGGGGTTGACGGCAATCAGCCCCAGCATTTT
D: TRBD1; V: TRBV23-1; size: NA; J: TRBJ2-3; CDR3: CASSYRTGGPSTDTQYF; DNA: TGCGCCAGCAGTTACCGGACAGGGGGTCCTAGCACAGATACGCAGTATTTT
D: TRBD1; V: TRBV4-2; size: NA; J: TRBJ1-6; CDR3: CASSQGVAKGATRAPLHF; DNA: TGTGCCAGCAGCCAAGGAGTGGCGAAGGGGGCCACGCGGGCACCCCTCCACTTT
D: TRBD1; V: TRBV11-1; size: NA; J: TRBJ2-2; CDR3: CASSLGQGVGELFF; DNA: TGTGCCAGCAGCTTAGGACAGGGTGTCGGGGAGCTGTTTTTT
D: NA; V: TRBV9; size: NA; J: TRBJ2-3; CDR3: CASSVASSADTQYF; DNA: TGTGCCAGCAGCGTAGCTAGTTCCGCAGATACGCAGTATTTT
D: TRBD2; V: TRBV4-1; size: NA; J: TRBJ2-3; CDR3: CASSGTSGATDTQYF; DNA: TGCGCCAGCAGCGGGACTAGCGGAGCCACAGATACGCAGTATTTT
D: TRBD2; V: TRBV28; size: NA; J: TRBJ2-5; CDR3: CASSFRTSGRETQYF; DNA: TGTGCCAGCAGTTTCAGGACTAGCGGGAGGGAGACCCAGTACTTC
D: TRBD1; V: TRBV20-1; size: NA; J: TRBJ2-7; CDR3: CSEQGAYEQYF; DNA: TGCAGTGAACAGGGGGCGTACGAGCAGTACTTC
D: TRBD2; V: TRBV7-6; size: NA; J: TRBJ2-7; CDR3: CASAIGRGSSYEQYF; DNA: TGTGCCAGCGCCATTGGGCGGGGGAGCTCCTACGAGCAGTACTTC
D: TRBD2; V: TRBV9; size: NA; J: TRBJ2-5; CDR3: CASSEASGRFETQYF; DNA: TGTGCCAGCAGCGAGGCTAGCGGGAGGTTTGAGACCCAGTACTTC
D: NA; V: TRBV28; size: NA; J: TRBJ2-2; CDR3: CASLDYSGSNTGELFF; DNA: TGTGCCAGCCTTGACTATAGCGGATCGAACACCGGGGAGCTGTTTTTT
D: NA; V: TRBV12-3/TRBV12-4; size: NA; J: TRBJ2-7; CDR3: CASSFTYEQYF; DNA: TGTGCCAGCAGTTTCACCTACGAGCAGTACTTC
D: NA; V: TRBV3-1/TRBV3-2; size: NA; J: TRBJ1-2; CDR3: CASSLHSATTDNYGYTF; DNA: TGTGCCAGCAGCTTACATTCGGCCACGACTGATAACTATGGCTACACCTTC
D: TRBD2; V: TRBV4-1; size: NA; J: TRBJ2-3; CDR3: CASSQGGSGSPDTQYF; DNA: TGCGCCAGCAGCCAGGGGGGTAGCGGGTCGCCAGATACGCAGTATTTT
D: TRBD1; V: TRBV29-1; size: NA; J: TRBJ1-1; CDR3: CSVEGQGNTEAFF; DNA: TGCAGCGTTGAGGGACAGGGGAACACTGAAGCTTTCTTT
D: TRBD2; V: TRBV6-6; size: NA; J: TRBJ2-1; CDR3: CASSYSLAGGTNEQFF; DNA: TGTGCCAGCAGTTACTCGCTAGCGGGAGGGACGAATGAGCAGTTCTTC
D: TRBD1; V: TRBV7-8; size: NA; J: TRBJ2-2; CDR3: CASSWGQGAGGELFF; DNA: TGTGCCAGCAGTTGGGGACAGGGGGCCGGCGGGGAGCTGTTTTTT
D: TRBD2; V: TRBV2; size: NA; J: TRBJ2-3; CDR3: CASSPGTGSGVAGGPGTDTQYF; DNA: TGTGCCAGCAGCCCCGGGACAGGGAGTGGGGTAGCGGGAGGGCCTGGCACAGATACGCAGTATTTT
D: TRBD1; V: TRBV5-4; size: NA; J: TRBJ2-7; CDR3: CASSTRTGLSYEQYF; DNA: TGTGCCAGCAGCACCCGGACAGGGCTTAGTTACGAGCAGTACTTC
D: TRBD2; V: TRBV9; size: NA; J: TRBJ2-7; CDR3: CASGRLAGGEQYF; DNA: TGTGCCAGCGGGCGACTAGCGGGTGGCGAGCAGTACTTC
D: NA; V: TRBV23-1; size: NA; J: TRBJ2-5; CDR3: CASSQLEQETQYF; DNA: TGCGCCAGCAGTCAACTAGAACAAGAGACCCAGTACTTC
D: NA; V: TRBV9; size: NA; J: TRBJ2-3; CDR3: CASSPQVADTQYF; DNA: TGTGCCAGCAGCCCGCAGGTCGCAGATACGCAGTATTTT
D: NA; V: TRBV10-3; size: NA; J: TRBJ1-1; CDR3: CAISDGRRNTEAFF; DNA: TGTGCCATCAGTGATGGCCGGAGGAACACTGAAGCTTTCTTT
D: TRBD2; V: TRBV11-3; size: NA; J: TRBJ2-1; CDR3: CASSLERGGYNEQFF; DNA: TGTGCCAGCAGCCTTGAGCGGGGGGGTTACAATGAGCAGTTCTTC
D: TRBD1; V: TRBV19; size: few; J: TRBJ1-2; CDR3: CASSPGTASRGYTF; DNA: TGTGCCAGTAGTCCCGGGACAGCTTCCCGTGGCTACACCTTC
D: NA; V: TRBV6-5; size: NA; J: TRBJ2-2; CDR3: CASKGSWRTGELFF; DNA: TGTGCCAGCAAGGGCTCCTGGAGGACCGGGGAGCTGTTTTTT
D: TRBD2; V: TRBV28; size: NA; J: TRBJ2-7; CDR3: CASSLGVSGYYEQYF; DNA: TGTGCCAGCAGTTTAGGCGTTAGCGGGTACTACGAGCAGTACTTC
D: TRBD1; V: TRBV24-1; size: few; J: TRBJ2-1; CDR3: CATSEGGAYNEQFF; DNA: TGTGCCACCAGCGAAGGGGGCGCTTACAATGAGCAGTTCTTC
D: NA; V: TRBV24-1; size: NA; J: TRBJ2-2; CDR3: CATSDTWGGANTGELFF; DNA: TGTGCCACCAGTGACACTTGGGGGGGGGCAAATACCGGGGAGCTGTTTTTT
D: NA; V: TRBV5-5; size: NA; J: TRBJ2-3; CDR3: CASSLGATDTQYF; DNA: TGTGCCAGCAGCTTGGGCGCCACAGATACGCAGTATTTT
D: NA; V: TRBV21-1; size: NA; J: TRBJ2-5; CDR3: CASSKALDIPRETQYF; DNA: TGTGCCAGCAGCAAAGCGCTGGACATCCCGAGAGAGACCCAGTACTTC
D: TRBD1; V: TRBV28; size: NA; J: TRBJ1-2; CDR3: CASSFQGGGAEGYTF; DNA: TGTGCCAGCAGTTTCCAAGGAGGGGGCGCGGAAGGCTACACCTTC
D: NA; V: TRBV19; size: NA; J: TRBJ1-5; CDR3: CASSTRWTDYSNQPQHF; DNA: TGTGCCAGTAGTACACGATGGACGGACTATAGCAATCAGCCCCAGCATTTT
D: TRBD1; V: TRBV29-1; size: NA; J: TRBJ1-2; CDR3: CSSRQGANYGYTF; DNA: TGCAGCTCTAGACAGGGCGCTAACTATGGCTACACCTTC
D: TRBD1; V: TRBV7-9; size: once; J: TRBJ1-1; CDR3: CASSFLQGAPEAFF; DNA: TGTGCCAGCAGCTTCCTACAGGGGGCCCCTGAAGCTTTCTTT
D: TRBD1; V: TRBV9; size: NA; J: TRBJ1-2; CDR3: CASSVGPGGSYGYTF; DNA: TGTGCCAGCAGCGTAGGGCCAGGGGGTTCCTATGGCTACACCTTC
D: NA; V: TRBV4-3; size: NA; J: TRBJ2-7; CDR3: CASSRGDSLNYEQYF; DNA: TGCGCCAGCAGCCGGGGCGACAGTCTAAACTACGAGCAGTACTTC
D: TRBD2; V: TRBV3-1/TRBV3-2; size: NA; J: TRBJ2-3; CDR3: CASSYRLAGVGTDTQYF; DNA: TGTGCCAGCAGCTACCGACTAGCGGGAGTCGGTACAGATACGCAGTATTTT
D: NA; V: TRBV5-1; size: NA; J: TRBJ1-5; CDR3: CASSPEGIGNQPQHF; DNA: TGCGCCAGCAGCCCGGAGGGGATTGGCAATCAGCCCCAGCATTTT
D: NA; V: TRBV3-1/TRBV3-2; size: NA; J: TRBJ1-6; CDR3: CASSHPYNSPLHF; DNA: TGTGCCAGCAGCCATCCTTATAATTCACCCCTCCACTTT
D: NA; V: TRBV11-3; size: NA; J: TRBJ2-1; CDR3: CASSLGTAYNEQFF; DNA: TGTGCCAGCAGCTTAGGGACTGCCTACAATGAGCAGTTCTTC
D: TRBD1; V: TRBV7-8; size: NA; J: TRBJ1-1; CDR3: CASSLEPQGGTEAFF; DNA: TGTGCCAGCAGCTTAGAACCACAGGGGGGCACTGAAGCTTTCTTT
D: TRBD1; V: TRBV4-3; size: NA; J: TRBJ2-7; CDR3: CASSQEDRGNEQYF; DNA: TGCGCCAGCAGCCAAGAAGACAGGGGTAACGAGCAGTACTTC
D: NA; V: TRBV28; size: NA; J: TRBJ1-3; CDR3: CASSLFGQGEGTIYF; DNA: TGTGCCAGCAGTTTATTTGGGCAGGGCGAAGGCACCATATATTTT
D: NA; V: TRBV2; size: NA; J: TRBJ1-6; CDR3: CASRMGREDNSPLHF; DNA: TGTGCCAGCAGAATGGGCAGGGAGGATAATTCACCCCTCCACTTT
D: NA; V: TRBV12-3/TRBV12-4; size: NA; J: TRBJ2-3; CDR3: CASSGLADTQYF; DNA: TGTGCCAGCAGTGGACTCGCGGATACGCAGTATTTT
D: NA; V: TRBV6-5; size: NA; J: TRBJ2-7; CDR3: CASSASAGAYDEQYF; DNA: TGTGCCAGCAGCGCCTCGGCGGGGGCGTATGACGAGCAGTACTTC
D: TRBD1; V: TRBV3-1/TRBV3-2; size: NA; J: TRBJ1-4; CDR3: CASSQRTGTEKLFF; DNA: TGTGCCAGCAGCCAAAGGACAGGGACTGAAAAACTGTTTTTT
D: NA; V: TRBV12-5; size: NA; J: TRBJ1-1; CDR3: CASGGGREAFF; DNA: TGTGCTAGTGGTGGGGGGAGGGAAGCTTTCTTT
D: TRBD1; V: TRBV20-1; size: NA; J: TRBJ1-2; CDR3: CSASPRGLTSYGYTF; DNA: TGCAGTGCTAGTCCCAGGGGGCTTACCTCCTATGGCTACACCTTC
D: TRBD2; V: TRBV6-5; size: NA; J: TRBJ2-3; CDR3: CASSYRLAGTSDTQYF; DNA: TGTGCCAGCAGTTACCGGCTAGCGGGAACCTCAGATACGCAGTATTTT